The present T cell receptor (beta chain) was sequenced within a study of blood T cell repertoires in COVID-19. Trimming took off 4 bases at V and 2 bases at J, with 12 bases between the two ends. The CDR3 spans 14 residues. The V gene's germline CDR1 is SGHRS and CDR2 YFSETQ. The protocol was immunoSEQ multiplex PCR, while the TCRdb copy is restricted to in-frame clones and leaves out a portion. The sample records roughly 200,000 clones, about 87% being singletons. This clone was detected only a few times. Source material: peripheral blood. The sequence was obtained from a young woman who had recovered from COVID-19. The chain employs TRBV5-1 and TRBJ1-1; D not resolved. The CDR3 reads CASSPITQNTEAFF. CDR3 DNA: TGCGCCAGCAGCCCCATAACACAAAACACTGAAGCTTTCTTT.